Listed below are T cell receptor beta chains from one sample, sequenced in a study of response to subunit inactivated influenza vaccine. TCRdb re-called the RT-PCR reads through MiXCR, storing one row per CDR3 protein. The sample comprises about 610,000 distinct CDR3 sequences, approximately 14% of which are singletons, and roughly 11% rests with the top ten. The sequencing used PBMCs from blood, collected approximately 12 days after vaccination. These receptors were taken from a man in his forties or fifties who received an inactivated influenza vaccine. Both conserved end residues are part of each CDR3. The D gene is left open where the match is weak. Not all rows give a size; the values are once, few, many and, for expanded clones, a class.

CDR3 DNA	CDR3 protein	clone size	V gene	J gene	D gene
TGTGCCAGCAGTACACAGGGAAGAGAAGCTTTCTTT	CASSTQGREAFF	few	TRBV7-6	TRBJ1-1	-
TGTGCCAGCAGCCAAGTAGTAGGACTAGCTCCTCCCTATGAGCAGTTCTTC	CASSQVVGLAPPYEQFF	many	TRBV4-2	TRBJ2-1	TRBD2
TGTGCCAGCAGCTTAGTTGATCCCTACGAGCAGTACTTC	CASSLVDPYEQYF	-	TRBV7-9	TRBJ2-7	-
TGTGCCACCAGTGGCGCCCCCGGACTAGCGGGGACCTCAGGCGGGGAGCTGTTTTTT	CATSGAPGLAGTSGGELFF	few	TRBV24-1	TRBJ2-2	TRBD2
TGCGCCAGCAGCTTGGTGTCCGGGACTGGAAACACCATATATTTT	CASSLVSGTGNTIYF	few	TRBV5-1	TRBJ1-3	-
TGTGCCATCAGTGGGACTAGCGGGGCCTCCTACAATGAGCAGTTCTTC	CAISGTSGASYNEQFF	few	TRBV10-3	TRBJ2-1	TRBD2
TGTGCCAGCAGTCAACTCTGGGACACCAGAGGCTACGAGCAGTACTTC	CASSQLWDTRGYEQYF	many	TRBV6-1	TRBJ2-7	-
TGTGCCAGCAGCTTTCGACAGGCGCCCCTGAACACTGAAGCTTTCTTT	CASSFRQAPLNTEAFF	-	TRBV7-2	TRBJ1-1	-
TGTGCCAGCAGTCAAGCTAGCGGCTACGAGCAGTACTTC	CASSQASGYEQYF	-	TRBV27	TRBJ2-7	TRBD2
TGTGCCAGCAGCTCACGAATTCTCGCGGGGGAGAGAACGCAGTATTTT	CASSSRILAGERTQYF	many	TRBV5-5	TRBJ2-3	TRBD2
TGCGCCAGCAGCTCTGGGACAGCCCCCTGGGGCCAAGAGACCCAGTACTTC	CASSSGTAPWGQETQYF	few	TRBV5-1	TRBJ2-5	TRBD1
TGTGCCAGCAGCTCCGCCTCAGGGAATGTCCAAGAGACCCAGTACTTC	CASSSASGNVQETQYF	few	TRBV5-5	TRBJ2-5	-
TGCGCCAGCAGCTTCAGGACACCGCGCACAGATACGCAGTATTTT	CASSFRTPRTDTQYF	-	TRBV5-1	TRBJ2-3	-
TGTGCCAGCAGTTTGGGACAGGGGCTTGCGACAGATACGCAGTATTTT	CASSLGQGLATDTQYF	few	TRBV27	TRBJ2-3	TRBD1
TGCAGCGGGGTAGGGAATAACTACGAGCAGTACTTC	CSGVGNNYEQYF	-	TRBV29-1	TRBJ2-7	-
TGTGCCATCGCCGGACAGGGAGGTATGAACACTGAAGCTTTCTTT	CAIAGQGGMNTEAFF	many	TRBV10-3	TRBJ1-1	TRBD1
TGCAGTGCTAGAGTGGGCAGGGCCGGAGATACGCAGTATTTT	CSARVGRAGDTQYF	few	TRBV20-1	TRBJ2-3	-
TGCAGTGCGGACGGGACAGGGGGAACAGATACGCAGTATTTT	CSADGTGGTDTQYF	many	TRBV20-1	TRBJ2-3	TRBD1
TGTGCCAGCAGTTTACCCCGGACCACCGGGGGTGGCTACACCTTC	CASSLPRTTGGGYTF	few	TRBV28	TRBJ1-2	-
TGCGCCAGCAGCGCGGACTTGTACAATGAGCAGTTCTTC	CASSADLYNEQFF	-	TRBV5-1	TRBJ2-1	-
TGCAGTGCTACTGGGGGGGTCCCTTACGAGCAGTACTTC	CSATGGVPYEQYF	-	TRBV20-1	TRBJ2-7	TRBD2
TGTGACAGCAGCAAACTGGGACAGGGAAACGAGCAGTTCTTC	CDSSKLGQGNEQFF	-	TRBV7-3	TRBJ2-1	TRBD1
TGTGCCAGCAGCGTAAGGGGGGACGAATCACCCCTCCACTTT	CASSVRGDESPLHF	few	TRBV9	TRBJ1-6	-
TGTGCCAGCAGTTACTCGTGGAGGAGCAATCAGCCCCAGCATTTT	CASSYSWRSNQPQHF	-	TRBV6-5	TRBJ1-5	-
TGCGCCAGCAGCCAGGAGGGGGACAGGTTTGATGAGCAGTTCTTC	CASSQEGDRFDEQFF	-	TRBV4-3	TRBJ2-1	TRBD1
TGCGCCAGCAGCAAGGACAGGGGGGACACTGAAGCTTTCTTT	CASSKDRGDTEAFF	few	TRBV5-1	TRBJ1-1	TRBD1
TGTGCCAGCAGCCCCCAAGGCCTAGCGGGAGGGGCAACCCGCTCCTACAATGAGCAGTTCTTC	CASSPQGLAGGATRSYNEQFF	few	TRBV11-2	TRBJ2-1	TRBD2
TGTGCCAGCAGCTTAGCGAGTGGAGCGGGGTTGGATACGCAGTATTTT	CASSLASGAGLDTQYF	-	TRBV7-8	TRBJ2-3	TRBD2
TGTGCCAGCAGCAAAAAGGAAAAGCGGACAGGACAGGGTGGAATCAATCAGCCCCAGCATTTT	CASSKKEKRTGQGGINQPQHF	few	TRBV21-1	TRBJ1-5	-
TGTGCCAGCAGCTCCCATGGATGGGGCGAGCAGTTCTTC	CASSSHGWGEQFF	-	TRBV7-2	TRBJ2-1	-
TGCAGTGCTGGCCTATGGAGGGGCGGGTATACGCAGTATTTT	CSAGLWRGGYTQYF	few	TRBV20-1	TRBJ2-3	-
TGCAGTGCTCGACGGCACGGATCACAAGAGACCCAGTACTTC	CSARRHGSQETQYF	many	TRBV20-1	TRBJ2-5	-
TGTGCCAGCAGGTCATCCGGCTACAATGAGCAGTTCTTC	CASRSSGYNEQFF	-	TRBV6-1	TRBJ2-1	-
TGTGCCAGCAGCTTAGCCCCGTCTTTCCGGGGTTTAGCGGAAGAGACCCAGTACTTC	CASSLAPSFRGLAEETQYF	-	TRBV7-2	TRBJ2-5	-
TGTGCCACCGCGTCTAGCACAGATACGCAGTATTTT	CATASSTDTQYF	few	TRBV25-1	TRBJ2-3	-
TGTGCCATCAGTGAGTCCACTAGCGGGAGGGGTCGCTACGAGCAGTACTTC	CAISESTSGRGRYEQYF	-	TRBV10-3	TRBJ2-7	TRBD2
TGCAGTGCCCGACATAGCGCAGATACGCAGTATTTT	CSARHSADTQYF	many	TRBV20-1	TRBJ2-3	-
TGTGCCATCAGTGAGCGGGACCTAATCTACTACAATGAGCAGTTCTTC	CAISERDLIYYNEQFF	-	TRBV10-3	TRBJ2-1	-
TGCAGTGCCGCGAACGGGAACACTGAAGCTTTCTTT	CSAANGNTEAFF	few	TRBV20-1	TRBJ1-1	-
TGTGCCACCAGCAGAGATCGGTCGATTTGGGGACAGCGTATTGATACGCAGTATTTT	CATSRDRSIWGQRIDTQYF	-	TRBV15	TRBJ2-3	TRBD1
TGTGCCAGCAGCTTTACCGGGACAGGGGGCGAGGGAGATACGCAGTATTTT	CASSFTGTGGEGDTQYF	few	TRBV7-9	TRBJ2-3	TRBD1
TGTGCCATCAGTGGGGCATCTGATCAGCCCCAGCATTTT	CAISGASDQPQHF	many	TRBV10-3	TRBJ1-5	-
TGTGCCAGCAGCGCGTCATCCGGGAGCCCATTCCGCAATGAGCAGTTCTTC	CASSASSGSPFRNEQFF	-	TRBV9	TRBJ2-1	-
TGCGCCAGCAGCCGAGGACAGTCTGGGGCCAACGTCCTGACTTTC	CASSRGQSGANVLTF	few	TRBV4-3	TRBJ2-6	-
TGTGCCAGCTCACCATTACAGCAAGAGACCCAGTACTTC	CASSPLQQETQYF	many	TRBV18	TRBJ2-5	-
TGTGCCAGCAGCCAAGAGGGCGCAGGGCTGAACACTGAAGCTTTCTTT	CASSQEGAGLNTEAFF	few	TRBV3-1	TRBJ1-1	-
TGTGCAAGCAGCGCCCGGGACGGCTTTTACGAGCAGTACTTC	CASSARDGFYEQYF	many	TRBV3-1	TRBJ2-7	-
TGTGCCAGCTCACCACCGATGGGAGAAAAAAACATTCAGTACTTC	CASSPPMGEKNIQYF	few	TRBV18	TRBJ2-4	-
TGCAGTGCTAGAGGGATAGACTCCTACAATGAGCAGTTCTTC	CSARGIDSYNEQFF	-	TRBV20-1	TRBJ2-1	-
TGTGCCCCCAGTGGTCCCGGGACAGGGATCGATGAGCAGTTCTTC	CAPSGPGTGIDEQFF	-	TRBV24-1	TRBJ2-1	TRBD1
TGTGCCAGCAGCTCCGGGGACAGAAACACCGGGGAGCTGTTTTTT	CASSSGDRNTGELFF	few	TRBV5-6	TRBJ2-2	TRBD1
TGCAGCGTTGAAGGGACTAGCGGGAGCTCCTACGAGCAGTACTTC	CSVEGTSGSSYEQYF	-	TRBV29-1	TRBJ2-7	TRBD2
TGCGCCAGCAGCTTGCGGGTGACAGGGGAGGGTGAGCAGTTCTTC	CASSLRVTGEGEQFF	many	TRBV5-1	TRBJ2-1	-
TGTGCCAGCAGCTTAAACCCGACCGGGAGCGAGCAGTACTTC	CASSLNPTGSEQYF	-	TRBV7-2	TRBJ2-7	-
TGTGCCACCAGCAGAGATCGGGGTCAGGGGAGGGAGACCCAGTACTTC	CATSRDRGQGRETQYF	many	TRBV15	TRBJ2-5	-